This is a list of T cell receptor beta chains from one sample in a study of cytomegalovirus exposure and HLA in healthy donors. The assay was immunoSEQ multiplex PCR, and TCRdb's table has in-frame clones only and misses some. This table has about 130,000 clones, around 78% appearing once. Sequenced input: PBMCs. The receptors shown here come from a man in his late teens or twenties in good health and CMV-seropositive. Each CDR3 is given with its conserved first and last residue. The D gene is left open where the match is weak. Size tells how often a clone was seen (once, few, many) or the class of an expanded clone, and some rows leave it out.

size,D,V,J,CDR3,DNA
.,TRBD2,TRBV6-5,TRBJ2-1,CASRPLAGGYNEQFF,TGTGCCAGCAGGCCCCTAGCGGGGGGGTACAATGAGCAGTTCTTC
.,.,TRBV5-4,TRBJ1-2,CASSLGPGDGYTF,TGTGCCAGCAGCTTGGGGCCAGGGGATGGCTACACCTTC
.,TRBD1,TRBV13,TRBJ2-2,CASSARDRVTGELFF,TGTGCCAGCAGCGCGCGGGACAGGGTGACCGGGGAGCTGTTTTTT
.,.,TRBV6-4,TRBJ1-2,CASTRREVWVYGYTF,TGTGCCAGCACCCGACGAGAGGTTTGGGTCTATGGCTACACCTTC
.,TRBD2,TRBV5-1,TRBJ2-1,CASSVIAGSSYNEQFF,TGCGCCAGCAGCGTTATAGCGGGGAGCTCCTACAATGAGCAGTTCTTC
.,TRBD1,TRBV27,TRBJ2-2,CASSSGTGYPGELFF,TGTGCCAGCAGTTCCGGGACAGGGTACCCCGGGGAGCTGTTTTTT
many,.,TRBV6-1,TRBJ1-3,CASSEAEGSGNTIYF,TGTGCCAGCAGTGAAGCGGAGGGCTCTGGAAACACCATATATTTT
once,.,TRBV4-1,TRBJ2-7,CASDGGTYEQYF,TGCGCCAGCGACGGCGGAACATACGAGCAGTACTTC
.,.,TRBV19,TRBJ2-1,CASSIGSNYNEQFF,TGTGCCAGTAGTATCGGGTCAAATTACAATGAGCAGTTCTTC
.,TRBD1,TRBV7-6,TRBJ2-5,CASSLFRGPETQYF,TGTGCCAGCAGCTTATTCAGGGGGCCGGAGACCCAGTACTTC
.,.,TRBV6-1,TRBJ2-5,CASTSVETQYF,TGTGCCAGCACTAGCGTAGAGACCCAGTACTTC
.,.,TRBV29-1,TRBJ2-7,CSVERSGQSYEQYF,TGCAGCGTTGAGAGGTCTGGACAGTCCTACGAGCAGTACTTC
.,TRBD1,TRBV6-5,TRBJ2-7,CASSPQGPEQYF,TGTGCCAGCAGTCCACAGGGGCCCGAGCAGTACTTC
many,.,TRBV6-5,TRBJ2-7,CASPEGHEQYF,TGTGCCAGCCCGGAGGGCCACGAGCAGTACTTC
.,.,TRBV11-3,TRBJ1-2,CASSSKRGINLNYGYTF,TGTGCCAGCAGCTCCAAGCGGGGCATCAACTTGAACTATGGCTACACCTTC
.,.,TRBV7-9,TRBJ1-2,CASSMLQEGYTF,TGTGCCAGCAGCATGCTACAGGAGGGCTACACCTTC
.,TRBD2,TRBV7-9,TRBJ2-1,CASSSTGTSSYNEQFF,TGTGCCAGCAGCTCAACCGGGACTAGCTCCTACAATGAGCAGTTCTTC
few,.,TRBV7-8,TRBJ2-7,CASSLGSGARTYEQYF,TGTGCCAGCAGCTTAGGATCAGGGGCGCGGACCTACGAGCAGTACTTC
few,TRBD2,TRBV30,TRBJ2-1,CACPSGGAYNEQFF,TGTGCCTGCCCTAGCGGGGGAGCCTACAATGAGCAGTTCTTC
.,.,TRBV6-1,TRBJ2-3,CAIRQGPIADTQYF,TGTGCCATCCGTCAGGGCCCCATCGCAGATACGCAGTATTTT
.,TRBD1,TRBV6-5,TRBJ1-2,CASSYGRGLTIYGYTF,TGTGCCAGCAGTTACGGAAGGGGGCTGACGATCTATGGCTACACCTTC
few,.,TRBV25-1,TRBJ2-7,CASSTTGNYEQYF,TGTGCCAGCAGTACGACAGGAAACTACGAGCAGTACTTC
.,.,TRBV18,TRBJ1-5,CASSPGTDYQPQHF,TGTGCCAGCTCACCAGGAACAGATTATCAGCCCCAGCATTTT
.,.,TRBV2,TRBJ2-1,CASSAYRNNEQFF,TGTGCCAGCAGTGCCTACAGAAACAATGAGCAGTTCTTC
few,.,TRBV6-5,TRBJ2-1,CATWAGSEQFF,TGTGCCACCTGGGCGGGGAGTGAGCAGTTCTTC
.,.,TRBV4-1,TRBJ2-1,CASSLLQGGDEQFF,TGCGCCAGCAGCCTACTACAGGGTGGAGATGAGCAGTTCTTC
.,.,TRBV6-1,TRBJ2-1,CASSDYGQGYNEQFF,TGTGCCAGCAGTGATTACGGGCAGGGATACAATGAGCAGTTCTTC
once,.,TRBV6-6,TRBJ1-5,CASSYTGPDQPQHF,TGTGCCAGCAGTTACACAGGTCCCGATCAGCCCCAGCATTTT
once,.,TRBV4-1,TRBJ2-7,CASSRGSSAYEQYF,TGCGCCAGCAGCCGAGGCAGCAGCGCCTACGAGCAGTACTTC
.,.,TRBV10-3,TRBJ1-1,CAVRGAGTGVEAFF,TGTGCCGTCAGGGGCGCGGGGACCGGGGTTGAAGCTTTCTTT
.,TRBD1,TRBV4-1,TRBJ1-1,CASSHRSTGDTEAFF,TGCGCCAGCAGCCACCGATCCACAGGGGACACTGAAGCTTTCTTT
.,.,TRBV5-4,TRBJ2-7,CASSFAGSTYEQYF,TGTGCCAGCAGCTTCGCGGGTTCAACCTACGAGCAGTACTTC
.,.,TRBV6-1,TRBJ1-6,CASSGDHGYNSPLHF,TGTGCCAGCTCAGGGGACCATGGATATAATTCACCCCTCCACTTT
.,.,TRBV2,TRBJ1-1,CASSDGPGNTEAFF,TGTGCCAGCAGTGACGGTCCGGGGAACACTGAAGCTTTCTTT
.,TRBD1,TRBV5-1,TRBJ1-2,CASSLNPSLTWDRGSRDTF,TGCGCCAGCAGCTTGAATCCCTCCCTAACGTGGGACAGGGGATCTCGGGACACCTTC
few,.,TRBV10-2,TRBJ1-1,CASRAGYFSVMNTEAFF,TGCGCCAGCAGGGCAGGGTATTTCAGCGTGATGAACACTGAAGCTTTCTTT
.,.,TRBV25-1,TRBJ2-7,CASSENFHEQYF,TGTGCCAGCAGTGAAAACTTCCACGAGCAGTACTTC
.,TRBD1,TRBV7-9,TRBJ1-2,CASSSDTDRVSGYTF,TGTGCCAGCAGCTCCGATACCGACAGGGTGAGTGGCTACACCTTC
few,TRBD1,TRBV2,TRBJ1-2,CASRTGMGSGYTF,TGTGCCAGCAGGACAGGGATGGGAAGTGGCTACACCTTC
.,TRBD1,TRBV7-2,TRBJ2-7,CASSLGQGLTYEQYF,TGTGCCAGCAGCCTCGGACAGGGGTTAACCTACGAGCAGTACTTC
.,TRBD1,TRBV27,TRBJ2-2,CASSHDRGLIGELFF,TGTGCCAGCAGCCACGACAGGGGGCTGATCGGGGAGCTGTTTTTT
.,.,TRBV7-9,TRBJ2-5,CASSPMGAGVQETQYF,TGTGCCAGCAGCCCTATGGGGGCGGGGGTACAAGAGACCCAGTACTTC
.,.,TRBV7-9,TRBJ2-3,CASSPTPDTQYF,TGTGCCAGCAGCCCAACACCAGATACGCAGTATTTT
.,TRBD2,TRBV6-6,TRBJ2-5,CASSYSGLAKETQYF,TGTGCCAGCAGTTATTCAGGACTAGCTAAAGAGACCCAGTACTTC
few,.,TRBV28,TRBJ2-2,CASSLSGRGNTGELFF,TGTGCCAGCAGTTTAAGCGGCAGGGGTAACACCGGGGAGCTGTTTTTT
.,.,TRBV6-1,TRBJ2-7,CASSRQGGAREQYF,TGTGCCAGCAGTAGACAGGGAGGCGCGAGGGAGCAGTACTTC
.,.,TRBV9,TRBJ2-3,CASSPEKFTDTQYF,TGTGCCAGCAGCCCGGAGAAGTTCACAGATACGCAGTATTTT
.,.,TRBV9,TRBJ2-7,CASSVGAGWAGASYEQYF,TGTGCCAGCAGCGTAGGGGCGGGTTGGGCAGGGGCCTCCTACGAGCAGTACTTC
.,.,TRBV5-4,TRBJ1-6,CASSLANSPLHF,TGTGCCAGCAGCTTAGCTAATTCACCCCTCCACTTT
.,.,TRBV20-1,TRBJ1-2,CRAPQSRGYTF,TGCAGGGCCCCACAGAGCCGTGGCTACACCTTC
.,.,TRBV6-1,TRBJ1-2,CASSVNVDLANYGYTF,TGTGCCAGCAGTGTAAATGTGGATTTAGCGAACTATGGCTACACCTTC
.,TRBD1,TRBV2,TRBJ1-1,CASSHRQGESNTEAFF,TGTGCCAGCAGCCACCGACAGGGGGAGAGTAACACTGAAGCTTTCTTT
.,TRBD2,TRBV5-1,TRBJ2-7,CASSFGLASPVYEQYF,TGCGCCAGCAGCTTCGGACTAGCCAGCCCCGTATACGAGCAGTACTTC